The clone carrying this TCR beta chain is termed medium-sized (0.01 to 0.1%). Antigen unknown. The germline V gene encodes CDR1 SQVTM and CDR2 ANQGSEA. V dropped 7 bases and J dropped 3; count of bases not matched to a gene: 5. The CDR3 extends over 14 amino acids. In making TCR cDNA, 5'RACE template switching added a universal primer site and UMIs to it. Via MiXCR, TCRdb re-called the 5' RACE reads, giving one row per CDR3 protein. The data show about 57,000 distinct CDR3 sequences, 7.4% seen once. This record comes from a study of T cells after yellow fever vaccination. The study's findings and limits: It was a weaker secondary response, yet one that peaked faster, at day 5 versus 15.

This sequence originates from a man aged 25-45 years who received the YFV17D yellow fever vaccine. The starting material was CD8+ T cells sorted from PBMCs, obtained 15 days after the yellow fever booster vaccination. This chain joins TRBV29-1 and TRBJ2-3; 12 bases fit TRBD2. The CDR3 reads CSGRLAGDTDTQYF. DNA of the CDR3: TGCAGCGGACGACTAGCGGGAGATACAGATACGCAGTATTTT.